The clone carrying this T cell receptor beta chain was observed a few times. Its antigen remains unknown. It was with 60 Vbeta and 13 Jbeta primers that the PCR ran. TCRdb keeps only in-frame clones here, not all; method: immunoSEQ multiplex PCR. The sample includes 120,000 to 150,000 clones, around a tenth of them seen just once. The sample originates from a study of cytomegalovirus exposure and HLA in healthy donors. Overall study results and limits: The records held CMV serostatus as the only immune exposure information.

This CDR3 is 15 amino acids long. Trimming pared 0 bases from V and 1 base from J, leaving 7 bases between. Per the germline V gene, CDR1 is LGHNA and CDR2 is YNFKEQ. The genes are TRBV4-2 and TRBJ1-5; D not certain. The sequence derives from a male donor in good health and CMV-seronegative. Sequenced: PBMCs. The CDR3, as DNA: TGTGCCAGCAGCCAAGATACGCGGAGCAATCAGCCCCAGCATTTT. Protein: CASSQDTRSNQPQHF.